The present T cell receptor (beta chain) was sequenced within a study of cytomegalovirus exposure and HLA in healthy donors. Study-wide findings and caveats: Clonal expansion, a later analysis showed, was greater in HLA-associated TCR beta chains than in equally common others. In terms of immune exposure information, only CMV serostatus was available. The authors reported that TCR beta sequences could predict HLA-A and HLA-B alleles. These predictions were accurate for most subjects in the first cohort. Most of the TCR beta V segments (in an earlier analysis) were productive either about 90% or about 30% of the time.

This CDR3 is 13 amino acids long. The germline V gene encodes CDR1 SGHTA and CDR2 FQGTGA. Trimming took 10 bases from V and 2 from J, leaving 9 bases between them. Primers for the PCR totalled 60 Vbeta and 13 Jbeta. The method was immunoSEQ multiplex PCR; TCRdb's version includes in-frame clones alone and lacks a portion of them. Its table records tens of thousands of clones. Worth noting for this clone: What it recognizes is unknown.

This TCR came from a human donor in good health. Material for sequencing was PBMCs. The chain uses TRBV7-3 and TRBJ2-6; D is uncertain. CDR3 in DNA: TGTGCCACCGGCGGCCCTGGGGCCAACGTCCTGACTTTC. Protein: CATGGPGANVLTF.